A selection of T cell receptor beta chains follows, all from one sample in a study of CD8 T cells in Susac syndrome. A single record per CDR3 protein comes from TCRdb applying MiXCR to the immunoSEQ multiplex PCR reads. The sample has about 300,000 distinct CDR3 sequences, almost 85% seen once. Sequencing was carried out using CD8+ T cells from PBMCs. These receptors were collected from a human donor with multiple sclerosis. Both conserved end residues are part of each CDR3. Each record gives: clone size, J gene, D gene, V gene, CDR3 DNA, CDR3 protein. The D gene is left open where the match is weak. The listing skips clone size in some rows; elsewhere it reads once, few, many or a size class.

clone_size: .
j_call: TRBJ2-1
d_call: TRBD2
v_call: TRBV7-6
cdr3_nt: TGTGCCAGCAGCTTCCCCGGGCGGGAGGGCCCCTACAATGAGCAGTTCTTC
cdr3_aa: CASSFPGREGPYNEQFF

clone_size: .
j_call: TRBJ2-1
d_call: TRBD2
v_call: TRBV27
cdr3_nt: TGTGCCAGCAATCGCGGGACTAGCGGCTACAATGAGCAGTTCTTC
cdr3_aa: CASNRGTSGYNEQFF

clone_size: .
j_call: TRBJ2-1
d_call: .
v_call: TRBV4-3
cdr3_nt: TGCGCCAGCAGCCAAGATCTCGGAGGCAATGAGCAGTTCTTC
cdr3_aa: CASSQDLGGNEQFF

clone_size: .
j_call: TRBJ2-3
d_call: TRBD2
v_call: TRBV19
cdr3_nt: TGTGCCAGTAGTATGAGTAGCGGGGAGGGGACGCAGTATTTT
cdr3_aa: CASSMSSGEGTQYF

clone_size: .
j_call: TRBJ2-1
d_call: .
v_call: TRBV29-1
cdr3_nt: TGCAGCGTTGAGCCCCCGAGCAATGAGCAGTTCTTC
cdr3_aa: CSVEPPSNEQFF

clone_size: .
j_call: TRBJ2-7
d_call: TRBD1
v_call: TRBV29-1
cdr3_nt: TGCAGCGCTGAACTTACCGGGACAGGCCTCCCCTACGAGCAGTACTTC
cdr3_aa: CSAELTGTGLPYEQYF

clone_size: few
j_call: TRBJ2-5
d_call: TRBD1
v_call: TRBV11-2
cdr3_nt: TGTGCCAGCAGCTTCCCGACAGGGGGAGTCACGGGAGAGACCCAGTACTTC
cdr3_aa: CASSFPTGGVTGETQYF

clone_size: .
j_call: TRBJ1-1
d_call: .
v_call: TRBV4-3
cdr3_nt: TGCGCCAGCAGCCAAGACGACAGGGAAGCTTTCTTT
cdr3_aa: CASSQDDREAFF

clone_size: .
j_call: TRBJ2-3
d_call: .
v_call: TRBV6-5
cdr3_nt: TGTGCCAGCAGTTACTCGGAAAATCAGGTCCAAAGCACAGATACGCAGTATTTT
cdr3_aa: CASSYSENQVQSTDTQYF

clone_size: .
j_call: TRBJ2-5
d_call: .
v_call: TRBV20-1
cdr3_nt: TGCAGTGCTAGGGACCTCTCAGGACAAGGCCAAGAGACCCAGTACTTC
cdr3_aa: CSARDLSGQGQETQYF

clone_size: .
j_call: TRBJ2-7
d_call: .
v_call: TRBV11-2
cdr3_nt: TGTGCCAGCAGCTTAGGACTTAACTACGAGCAGTACTTC
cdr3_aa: CASSLGLNYEQYF

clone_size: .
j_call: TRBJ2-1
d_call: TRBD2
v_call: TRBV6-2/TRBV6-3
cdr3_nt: TGTGCCAGCAGTTACGCGGCGGGGGGCTCCTACAATGAGCAGTTCTTC
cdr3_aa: CASSYAAGGSYNEQFF